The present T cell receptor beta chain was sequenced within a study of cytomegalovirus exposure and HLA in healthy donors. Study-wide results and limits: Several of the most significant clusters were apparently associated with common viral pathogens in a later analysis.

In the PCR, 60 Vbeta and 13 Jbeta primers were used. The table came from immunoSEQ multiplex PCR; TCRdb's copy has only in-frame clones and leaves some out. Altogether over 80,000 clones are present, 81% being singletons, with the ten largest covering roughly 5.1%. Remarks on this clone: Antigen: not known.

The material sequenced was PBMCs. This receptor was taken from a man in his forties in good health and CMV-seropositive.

The CDR3: CASSLFPPQDSYNEQFF. As DNA, the CDR3 is TGTGCCAGCAGCTTATTCCCACCACAAGACTCCTACAATGAGCAGTTCTTC. V and J are TRBV11-2 and TRBJ2-1, with D unresolved. The CDR3 extends over 17 amino acids. CDR1 SGHAT and CDR2 FQNNGV come from the germline V gene. Trimming cost V 2 bases and J 0 bases, with 14 bases left between them.